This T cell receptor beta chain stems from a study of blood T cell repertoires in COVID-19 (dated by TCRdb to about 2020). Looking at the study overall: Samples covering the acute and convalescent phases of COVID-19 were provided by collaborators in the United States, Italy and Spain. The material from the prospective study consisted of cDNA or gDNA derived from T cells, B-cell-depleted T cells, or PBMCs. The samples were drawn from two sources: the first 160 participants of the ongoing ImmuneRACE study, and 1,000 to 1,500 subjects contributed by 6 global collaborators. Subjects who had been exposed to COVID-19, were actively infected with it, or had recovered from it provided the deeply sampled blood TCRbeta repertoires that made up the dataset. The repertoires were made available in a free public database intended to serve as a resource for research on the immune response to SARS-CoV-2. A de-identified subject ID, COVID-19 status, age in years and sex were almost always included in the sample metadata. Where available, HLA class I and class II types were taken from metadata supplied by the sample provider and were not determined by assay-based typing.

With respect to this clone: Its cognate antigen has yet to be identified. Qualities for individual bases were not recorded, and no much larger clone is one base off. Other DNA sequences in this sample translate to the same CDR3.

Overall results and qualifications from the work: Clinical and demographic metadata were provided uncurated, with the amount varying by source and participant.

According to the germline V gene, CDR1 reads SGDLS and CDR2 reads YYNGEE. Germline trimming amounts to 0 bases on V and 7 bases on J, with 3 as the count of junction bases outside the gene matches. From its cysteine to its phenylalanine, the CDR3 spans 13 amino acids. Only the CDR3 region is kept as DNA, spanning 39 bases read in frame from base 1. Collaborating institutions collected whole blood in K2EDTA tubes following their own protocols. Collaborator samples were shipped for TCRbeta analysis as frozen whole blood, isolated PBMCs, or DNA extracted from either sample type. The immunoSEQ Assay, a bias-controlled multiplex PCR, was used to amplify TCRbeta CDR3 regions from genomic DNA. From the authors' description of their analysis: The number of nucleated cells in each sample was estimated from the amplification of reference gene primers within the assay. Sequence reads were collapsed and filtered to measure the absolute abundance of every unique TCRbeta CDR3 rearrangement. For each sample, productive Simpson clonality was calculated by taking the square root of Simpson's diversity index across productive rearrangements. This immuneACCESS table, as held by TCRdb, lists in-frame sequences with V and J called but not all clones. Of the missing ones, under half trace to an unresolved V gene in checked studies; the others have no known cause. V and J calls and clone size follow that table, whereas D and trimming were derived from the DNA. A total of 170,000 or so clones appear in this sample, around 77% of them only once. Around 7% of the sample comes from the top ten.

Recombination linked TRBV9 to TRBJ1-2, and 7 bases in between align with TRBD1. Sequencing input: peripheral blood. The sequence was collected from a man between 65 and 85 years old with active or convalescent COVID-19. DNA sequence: TGTGCCAGCAGCGTAGGAGACAGGGTTGGCTACACCTTC. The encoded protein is CASSVGDRVGYTF.